This T cell receptor (beta chain) came from a study of T cell responses to AZD1222 COVID-19 vaccine. With respect to this clone: Its matching antigen is unknown.

Data came from immunoSEQ multiplex PCR; TCRdb stores just in-frame clones and leaves some out. The sample has about 140,000 clones; more than 90% are singletons. Notes on the study in general: Mapped onto spike, vaccine-associated CD4 TCRs spanned it and were dominant at 160-218 and 743-854. Baseline seropositivity occurred in only a handful of AZD1222 recipients. White British donors predominated, females outnumbered males, and clonal diversity was possibly underestimated. None of the repertoires were sampled until the peak T cell response had passed.

Source: peripheral blood, taken on day 0 of AZD1222 vaccination. This receptor was obtained from an adult in good health.

CDR3 in amino acids: CASSIDPGSTLHF. The CDR3 coding sequence is TGTGCCAGTAGTATAGATCCGGGGTCGACCCTCCACTTT. The chain is built from TRBV19 and TRBJ1-6; D gene uncertain. CDR1 LNHDA and CDR2 SQIVND come from the germline V gene (reference sequence). The CDR3 covers 13 residues. Trimming removed 0 bases at V and 14 bases at J, with 11 bases between.